One sample yielded the 23 T cell receptor beta chains listed below, sequenced in a study of identical twins (dated by TCRdb to 2016 to 2017). Libraries were prepared through 5' RACE. TCRdb shows the sequencer as Illumina HiSeq 2000. TCRdb passed the public sequencing reads through fastp at Q25 and MiXCR, retaining productive beta sequences. Every CDR3 protein is listed once, alongside the most common genes and DNA of its rows. The sample table contains about 390,000 distinct CDR3 sequences; only one count was recorded for roughly 9% of them. Over 7% of the sample comes from the top ten. The sequenced sample was naive T cells sorted from blood. The cell subset or site label of this sample denotes: cells isolated with a human naive T-cell isolation kit. These receptors were taken from a woman aged 45-65 years in good health.

The chain has TRBV7-9 and TRBJ2-3, with TRBD2 as a possible D gene (5 bases). Germline CDR1 is SEHNR and CDR2 is FQNEAQ (reference sequence). CDR3 length: 16 amino acids. V lost 7 bases, J lost 7 bases, and 24 bases lay in between. CDR3 in DNA: TGTGCCAGCACGATTCCGACACCCCAGCGGATTAATACGCAGTATTTT. It codes for CASTIPTPQRINTQYF.

J is TRBJ2-1 and V is TRBV24-1; the match to TRBD2 covers 8 bases. V trimming: 4 bases; J trimming: 9 bases; junction bases outside the gene matches: 10. The CDR3 sequence is 15 residues long. Per the germline V gene, CDR1 is KGHDR and CDR2 is SFDVKD. The CDR3 sequence: CATSEFSGAGGEQFF. Written as DNA, the CDR3 is TGTGCCACCAGTGAGTTCTCAGGGGCGGGAGGTGAGCAGTTCTTC.

The chain is built from TRBV25-1 and TRBJ2-5; D unresolved. Trimming took off 3 bases at V and 5 bases at J, with 10 bases between the two ends. The germline V gene encodes CDR1 MGHDK and CDR2 SYGVNS. There are 13 residues in the CDR3. The CDR3 region is CASSDRVGETQYF. The CDR3, as DNA: TGTGCCAGCAGTGACAGAGTGGGGGAGACCCAGTACTTC.

This clonotype has just a few counts. The J gene is TRBJ1-1, the V gene TRBV29-1; D not resolved. The CDR3 sequence is 12 residues long. Germline CDR1 reads SQVTM; CDR2 reads ANQGSEA. V was clipped by 3 bases and J by 4 bases, with 9 bases between them. The CDR3 coding sequence is TGCAGCGTTGATTGGGCCGCCACTGAAGCTTTCTTT. This translates into CSVDWAATEAFF.

The chain joins TRBV20-1 to TRBJ2-3; tentative D call: TRBD2 (5 bases). The CDR3 sequence is 13 residues long. Trimming took 1 base from V and 6 from J, leaving 11 bases between them. CDR1 DFQATT and CDR2 SNEGSKA come from the germline V gene (reference sequence). CDR3 DNA: TGCAGTGCTAGAGGGTCTAGAGGGGATACGCAGTATTTT. Translating it yields CSARGSRGDTQYF.

This chain uses TRBV19 with TRBJ2-4; possibly TRBD1 for D (6 bases). Deletions cut 1 base from V and 0 bases from J, with 7 bases between. The CDR3 has 15 residues. Germline values: CDR1 LNHDA, CDR2 SQIVND (reference sequence). The CDR3 DNA reads TGTGCCAGTAGTATAGGACAGGTAGCCAAAAACATTCAGTACTTC. Translated: CASSIGQVAKNIQYF.

This clonotype appeared many times. The J gene is TRBJ2-5, the V gene TRBV12-3 or TRBV12-4; TRBD1 aligns across 8 bases. The CDR3 spans 16 residues. V was pared by 4 bases and J by 4 bases, with 11 bases of the junction left unmatched. The CDR3 DNA follows: TGTGCCAGCAGTTCCGGTGAAGGACAGGGACGAGAGACCCAGTACTTC. Its translation is CASSSGEGQGRETQYF.

There are a few counts of this clonotype. The J gene is TRBJ2-3, the V gene TRBV5-1; 7 bases are a match to TRBD1. Germline trimming cut 7 bases from V and 5 bases from J; bases unmatched to any gene: 7. CDR1 is SGHRS, CDR2 YFSETQ, per germline. This CDR3 contains 13 residues. The CDR3 DNA is TGCGCCAGCGCAGTCCACAGGGGAGATACGCAGTATTTT. Translation: CASAVHRGDTQYF.

In its sample, this clonotype was seen a few times. The rearrangement joins TRBV20-1 to TRBJ2-5, with D perhaps matching TRBD2 (7 bases). The V gene lost 1 base and the J gene lost 5 bases, with 14 bases spanning the gap. Germline V gives CDR1 DFQATT, CDR2 SNEGSKA (reference sequence). CDR3 length: 14 residues. The CDR3 here is CSARGGGLWETQYF. The CDR3 coding sequence is TGCAGTGCTAGAGGGGGGGGGCTGTGGGAGACCCAGTACTTC.

The rearrangement joins TRBV20-1 to TRBJ2-1; 12 positions match TRBD2. The CDR3 totals 14 residues. The V segment lost 5 bases and the J segment 9 bases; nucleotides outside the gene matches: 8. The germline CDR1 and CDR2 sequences are DFQATT and SNEGSKA (reference sequence). The CDR3 loop reads CSAEPSGRVFEQFF. In DNA form, the CDR3 reads TGCAGTGCTGAACCTAGCGGGAGGGTTTTTGAGCAGTTCTTC.

This clonotype was detected many times. The V and J genes are TRBV27 and TRBJ2-1; D is ambiguous. The V gene lost 2 bases and the J gene lost 1 base, with 12 bases spanning the gap. There are 16 residues in the CDR3. CDR1 is MNHEY and CDR2 is SMNVEV in the germline V gene (reference sequence). The CDR3 nucleotides are TGTGCCAGCAGTTTAGTCCCACTGGCATCCTACAATGAGCAGTTCTTC. Its translation is CASSLVPLASYNEQFF.

This chain uses TRBV12-3 or TRBV12-4 with TRBJ2-5, with D tentatively TRBD1 (6 bases). V was pared by 6 bases and J by 4 bases, with 9 bases between. The CDR3 has 12 residues. The CDR3, as DNA: TGTGCCAGCAGGGTAGGGGGAGAGACCCAGTACTTC. Translation: CASRVGGETQYF.

This clonotype was seen ten or more times. The chain carries TRBV24-1 and TRBJ2-1; a possible D gene is TRBD1 (6 bases). The CDR3 is 13 amino acids. The V and J ends lost 4 bases and 6 bases respectively, with 9 bases between them. Germline CDR1 reads KGHDR; CDR2 reads SFDVKD. The CDR3 loop reads CATSEAGVNEQFF. CDR3 in DNA: TGTGCCACCAGTGAAGCAGGGGTCAATGAGCAGTTCTTC.

The rearrangement joins TRBV7-2 to TRBJ1-5; tentatively, D is TRBD1 (6 bases). Germline V gives CDR1 SGHTA, CDR2 FQGNSA. The V and J ends lost 5 bases and 4 bases respectively, with 15 bases between them. The CDR3 sequence is 15 residues long. The CDR3 DNA reads as TGTGCCAGCAGCCTGGACAGCGGGACTAATCAGCCCCAGCATTTT. Translation gives CASSLDSGTNQPQHF.

The rearrangement uses TRBV9 and TRBJ2-3, with 7 bases lining up with TRBD2. V was pared by 4 bases and J by 3 bases, with 17 bases of the junction left unmatched. This CDR3 contains 18 residues. In germline, CDR1 is SGDLS, CDR2 YYNGEE. The CDR3 is CASSTPLGEGVLTDTQYF. In DNA, the CDR3 is TGTGCCAGCAGCACCCCTCTGGGGGAGGGAGTCTTAACAGATACGCAGTATTTT.

Concerning this clonotype itself: This may be a read error, as it is one base from a much larger clone. The rearrangement uses TRBV6-5 and TRBJ2-7; 11 bases are a match to TRBD2. The CDR3 loop spans 15 amino acids. Germline CDR1 MNHEY, CDR2 SVGAGI. This chain's CDR3 is CASSYLAGGSYGQYF. In nucleotides, the CDR3 is TGTGCCAGCAGTTATCTAGCGGGAGGCTCCTACGGGCAGTACTTC.

This clonotype was detected a few times. The CDR3 region is CAWSVQSVTQYF. In nucleotides, the CDR3 is TGTGCCTGGAGTGTACAGAGCGTTACGCAGTATTTT. The V and J genes are TRBV30 and TRBJ2-3, with D hard to call. This CDR3 has 12 amino acids. Per germline, CDR1 GTSNPN and CDR2 SVGIG (reference sequence). Trimming took 0 bases from V and 8 from J, leaving 9 bases between them.

V is TRBV20-1 and J is TRBJ2-1, with 7 bases fitting TRBD2. The V gene's germline CDR1 is DFQATT and CDR2 SNEGSKA (reference sequence). The CDR3 length is 15 residues. Trimming cost V 2 bases and J 5 bases; bases outside gene matches: 9. The CDR3 reads CSARRPLAAHNEQFF. The CDR3 nucleotides are TGCAGTGCTAGACGACCCCTAGCGGCCCACAATGAGCAGTTCTTC.

This clonotype was counted only a few times. The chain uses TRBV12-3 or TRBV12-4 and TRBJ1-5; maybe TRBD1 (5 bases). Trimming stripped 8 bases from V and 10 bases from J, with 12 bases between. This CDR3 comprises 11 residues. The CDR3 is CASSGDGPQHF. CDR3 coding DNA: TGTGCCAGCTCTGGGGACGGACCCCAGCATTTT.

This chain uses TRBV6-9 with TRBJ2-7; tentatively, D is TRBD2 (5 bases). Germline V gives CDR1 MNHGY, CDR2 SVAAGI. The CDR3 has 11 amino acids. V lost 7 bases to trimming and J lost 4 bases, with 8 bases between them. The CDR3 DNA sequence: TGTGCCAGCAAACTAGATTACGAGCAGTACGTC. Encoded protein: CASKLDYEQYV.

The chain links TRBV5-1 to TRBJ2-7, with 9 bases fitting TRBD2. Germline assignment: CDR1 SGHRS and CDR2 YFSETQ. Trimming at V came to 4 bases and at J to 3 bases, leaving 11 bases not matched to a gene. The CDR3 sequence is 16 residues long. The CDR3, as DNA: TGCGCCAGCAGCGGGATGACTAGCGGTAGGAACTACGAGCAGTACTTC. Translation gives CASSGMTSGRNYEQYF.

The chain couples TRBV12-3 or TRBV12-4 to TRBJ2-7, with D unclear. The V end was cut by 6 bases, the J end by 4 bases, with 13 bases between. The CDR3 has 13 amino acids. CDR3 region: CASRITPLYEQYF. In DNA, the CDR3 is TGTGCCAGCAGGATTACACCTTTATACGAGCAGTACTTC.

The V gene is TRBV3-1, the J gene TRBJ2-3; TRBD2 matches 10 bases. Germline CDR1 reads LGHDT; CDR2 reads YNNKEL (reference sequence). The J segment lost 5 bases and the V segment lost 2 bases, leaving 4 bases of the junction unmatched. The CDR3 length is 15 residues. The CDR3 DNA is TGTGCCAGCAGCCAACTAGCGGGAGAGGGAGATACGCAGTATTTT. Its translation is CASSQLAGEGDTQYF.